The 26 T cell receptor beta chains reported below all come from one sample, sequenced in a study of blood T cell repertoires in COVID-19. The data were produced by immunoSEQ multiplex PCR, yet TCRdb's version contains in-frame clones alone and is incomplete. The sample shows approximately 240,000 clones, approximately 90% of them seen only once. Sample: peripheral blood. The source of these receptors is a woman under 30 who had recovered from COVID-19.

This chain connects TRBV6-1 to TRBJ1-3; D gene ambiguous. The CDR3 is 16 residues long. V was trimmed by 2 bases and J by 0 bases, leaving 11 bases between them. Looked up from germline, CDR1 is MNHNS and CDR2 is SASEGT. CDR3 loop: CASSERTYSSGNTIYF. The CDR3 DNA is TGTGCCAGCAGTGAACGAACATACAGCTCTGGAAACACCATATATTTT.

The chain has TRBV11-2 and TRBJ2-2; 11 bases agree with TRBD2. The length of the CDR3 is 16 residues. The germline V gene has CDR1 SGHAT and CDR2 FQNNGV. The J segment lost 1 base and the V segment lost 3 bases, leaving 1 base of the junction unmatched. CDR3 nucleotides: TGTGCCAGCAGCTTCGGGACTAGCGGGAACACCGGGGAGCTGTTTTTT. The encoded protein is CASSFGTSGNTGELFF.

The chain links TRBV18 to TRBJ2-3, with TRBD1 as a possible D gene (6 bases). CDR1 is KGHSH, CDR2 LQKENI, per germline. The length of the CDR3 is 16 residues. V was pared by 4 bases and J by 3 bases, with 17 bases between. CDR3 sequence reads: CASSRSTGGGTDTQYF. In DNA, the CDR3 is TGTGCCAGCTCACGATCGACAGGCGGTGGGACAGATACGCAGTATTTT.

In this sample, this clone turned up once. CDR3 region: CASRRQNHEQYF. The DNA of the CDR3 is TGTGCCAGCAGACGCCAGAACCACGAGCAGTACTTC. The chain uses TRBV16 and TRBJ2-7; unclear D gene. The V and J ends lost 6 bases and 5 bases respectively, with 11 bases between them. The germline V gene encodes CDR1 KGHSY and CDR2 FQNENV. This CDR3 has 12 amino acids.

V is TRBV6-5 and J is TRBJ1-1; weak D call: TRBD1 (6 bases). Trimming left V 2 bases short and J 1 base short, with 11 bases between. CDR3 length: 15 residues. CDR1 and CDR2 from the germline V gene are MNHEY and SVGAGI. CDR3 nucleotide sequence: TGTGCCAGCAGTTACGGGGGGGCCTCGAACACTGAAGCTTTCTTT. This translates into CASSYGGASNTEAFF.

This clone was found many times. V and J are TRBV3-1 (or the pseudogene TRBV3-2) and TRBJ1-1; unclear D gene. CDR3 size: 13 residues. V dropped 4 bases and J dropped 7 bases, with 13 bases sitting between them. Germline V gives CDR1 LGHDT, CDR2 YNNKEL (reference sequence). CDR3 in amino acids: CASSRWAGVEAFF. The DNA for the CDR3 is TGTGCCAGCAGCCGATGGGCCGGGGTTGAAGCTTTCTTT.

V is TRBV14 and J is TRBJ2-3; TRBD1 aligns across 8 bases. V lost 4 bases and J lost 6; bases outside the gene matches: 9. This CDR3 has 15 amino acids. Germline V gene lookup returns CDR1 SGHDN and CDR2 FVKESK. CDR3 coding DNA: TGTGCCAGCAGCCCCGGACAGGGCCCAGGGGATACGCAGTATTTT. This encodes CASSPGQGPGDTQYF.

This rearrangement joins TRBV5-6 to TRBJ2-7; TRBD2 aligns across 9 bases. Trimming took 3 bases from V and 2 from J; bases not matched to a gene: 6. Looked up from germline, CDR1 is SGHDT and CDR2 is YYEEEE. This CDR3 is built from 15 residues. The CDR3 nucleotides read TGTGCCAGCAGCTCGTTAGCGGGAGTCCCCTACGAGCAGTACTTC. This sequence encodes CASSSLAGVPYEQYF.

This chain links TRBV4-1 with TRBJ2-1, with D perhaps matching TRBD2 (6 bases). CDR3 size: 14 residues. Germline CDR1 reads MGHRA; CDR2 reads YSYEKL. V lost 0 bases and J 12 bases, leaving 15 bases between the germline ends. The CDR3 here is CASSQDGSGPRQFF. The CDR3, as DNA: TGCGCCAGCAGCCAAGATGGAAGCGGGCCAAGGCAGTTCTTC.

The chain uses TRBV15 and TRBJ2-3; TRBD2 might be the D (6 bases). CDR1 is LNHNV and CDR2 is YYDKDF in the germline V gene (reference sequence). The CDR3 totals 15 residues. Trimming cost V 0 bases and J 5 bases, with 12 bases left between them. The CDR3: CATSRDAGSVDTQYF. DNA for the CDR3: TGTGCCACCAGCAGAGATGCGGGGAGTGTAGATACGCAGTATTTT. Supplemented by reference TRBV15 and TRBJ2-3, the full variable domain reads DAMVIQNPRYQVTQFGKPVTLSCSQTLNHNVMYWYQQKSSQAPKLLFHYYDKDFNNEADTPDNFQSRRPNTSFCFLDIRSPGLGDTAMYLCATSRDAGSVDTQYFGPGTRLTVL.

V gene TRBV10-3 combines with J gene TRBJ2-1; 7 bases agree with TRBD2. The CDR3 is 16 amino acids. Per germline, CDR1 ENHRY and CDR2 SYGVKD. V trimming: 0 bases; J trimming: 4 bases; junction bases outside the gene matches: 6. The CDR3 loop is CAISESVRAGYNEQFF. The DNA of the CDR3 is TGTGCCATCAGTGAGTCCGTGAGAGCGGGATACAATGAGCAGTTCTTC.

The chain is built from TRBV4-1 and TRBJ1-4; perhaps TRBD1 as D (5 bases). This CDR3 is built from 16 residues. The V gene lost 1 base and the J gene lost 5 bases, with 14 bases spanning the gap. Germline V gene lookup returns CDR1 MGHRA and CDR2 YSYEKL. The CDR3 DNA reads TGCGCCAGCAGCCAAGCGGACCGTGGGGGGAATGAAAAACTGTTTTTT. Translation: CASSQADRGGNEKLFF.

The V and J genes are TRBV9 and TRBJ2-1, with D perhaps TRBD2 (5 bases). The CDR3 contains 12 residues. The ends were cut back, 4 bases at V and 7 bases at J, with 9 bases in the middle. CDR1 and CDR2 (germline): SGDLS, YYNGEE. CDR3: CASSPRVNEQFF. The CDR3 nucleotides read TGTGCCAGCAGCCCGAGGGTTAATGAGCAGTTCTTC.

J is TRBJ2-1 and V is TRBV20-1, with 11 bases matching TRBD2. Germline V gives CDR1 DFQATT, CDR2 SNEGSKA (reference sequence). The junction had 10 bases not matched to a gene; V was cut back by 3 bases and J by 6 bases. The CDR3 length is 16 residues. CDR3 nucleotides: TGCAGTGCTAGTCCAGCGTTAGCGGGAGGGCTCAATGAGCAGTTCTTC. Its translation: CSASPALAGGLNEQFF.

The V gene is TRBV3-1 (or the pseudogene TRBV3-2), the J gene TRBJ2-3; tentative D call: TRBD2 (7 bases). This CDR3 is 17 amino acids long. Germline V gene data show CDR1 as LGHDT and CDR2 as YNNKEL (reference sequence). V gave up 1 base and J gave up 1 base, with 15 bases separating them. CDR3 sequence: CASSQGGGLTGTDTQYF. The CDR3 coding sequence is TGTGCCAGCAGCCAAGGAGGGGGACTAACGGGCACAGATACGCAGTATTTT.

The CDR3 nucleotides are TGTGCCAGCAGCTTAAGGGGATTACACAGGGAAGAAGCTTTCTTT. Translated: CASSLRGLHREEAFF. The chain recombines TRBV7-3 with TRBJ1-1, with a possible D match to TRBD1 (6 bases). Germline V gene sequence: CDR1 SGHTA, CDR2 FQGTGA. Between the trimmed V and J ends, which lost 1 base and 8 bases, there was a span of 17 bases. The CDR3 consists of 15 residues.

CDR3 bases: TGTGCCAGCAGCTTCCAGGAGGCCTCCTACGAGCAGTACTTC. Translation: CASSFQEASYEQYF. The genes are TRBV7-2 and TRBJ2-7, with a weak D call TRBD2 (5 bases). Germline V gene data show CDR1 as SGHTA and CDR2 as FQGNSA. The germline V and J ends were trimmed by 3 bases and 0 bases, with 9 bases remaining between them. The CDR3 length is 14 residues. Drawing the rest from reference TRBV7-2 and TRBJ2-7, the complete variable domain is GAGVSQSPSNKVTEKGKDVELRCDPISGHTALYWYRQSLGQGLEFLIYFQGNSAPDKSGLPSDRFSAERTGGSVSTLTIQRTQQEDSAVYLCASSFQEASYEQYFGPGTRLTVT.

This clone appeared a single time. The chain joins TRBV12-5 to TRBJ1-1; D remains ambiguous. Germline CDR1 and CDR2: LGHNT and FRNRAP. The V end was cut by 6 bases, the J end by 3 bases, with 11 bases between. The CDR3 runs 13 residues. The CDR3 DNA follows: TGTGCTAGTGGCTTGAACGGGGACACTGAAGCTTTCTTT. It translates to CASGLNGDTEAFF.

The chain links TRBV7-9 to TRBJ2-3; no clear D. Germline V gene sequence: CDR1 SEHNR, CDR2 FQNEAQ (reference sequence). The CDR3 has 15 residues. The V end was cut by 3 bases, the J end by 2 bases, with 12 bases between. CDR3 DNA sequence: TGTGCCAGCAGCTTGAGCGAAGGAATCACAGATACGCAGTATTTT. Translated, it gives CASSLSEGITDTQYF.

The gene calls are TRBV5-4 and TRBJ2-3; 9 bases map to TRBD1. The germline CDR1 and CDR2 sequences are SGHNT and YYREEE (reference sequence). The CDR3 spans 15 residues. V lost 4 bases and J lost 4; bases outside the gene matches: 7. The CDR3 nucleotides are TGTGCCAGCAGCCCTGGGGACAGGGAGGCAGATACGCAGTATTTT. Its protein product is CASSPGDREADTQYF.

V usage is TRBV30 and J usage is TRBJ1-2; D not certain. Between the trimmed V and J ends, which lost 5 bases and 2 bases, there was a span of 9 bases. CDR1 is GTSNPN and CDR2 is SVGIG in the germline V gene (reference sequence). This CDR3 has 12 amino acids. Written as DNA, the CDR3 is TGTGCCTGGGACCTAGCGAACTATGGCTACACCTTC. Translating gives CAWDLANYGYTF.

This clone was observed a single time. The chain combines TRBV14 with TRBJ1-1; no firm D call. The CDR3 contains 14 residues. The germline CDR1 and CDR2 sequences are SGHDN and FVKESK. Trimming shortened V by 0 bases and J by 5 bases, and 10 bases separated the two germline ends. CDR3 region: CASSQERFHTEAFF. CDR3 sequence (DNA): TGTGCCAGCAGCCAAGAGCGGTTTCATACTGAAGCTTTCTTT.

For this clone: The junction shows a germline mismatch at one end, possibly a read error. J is TRBJ2-7 and V is TRBV7-2, with 9 bases that match TRBD2. Per germline, CDR1 SGHTA and CDR2 FQGNSA. The CDR3 consists of 14 residues. Here the CDR3 DNA reads TGTGCCACCAGCCCATTTAGCGGGAGCTACGAGCAGTACTTC. This gives the protein CATSPFSGSYEQYF.

V usage is TRBV9 and J usage is TRBJ2-7; TRBD2 is a possible D gene (6 bases). CDR3 length equals 15 residues. Between the trimmed V and J ends, which lost 0 bases and 6 bases, there was a span of 16 bases. CDR1 SGDLS and CDR2 YYNGEE come from the germline V gene. The CDR3, as DNA: TGTGCCAGCAGCGTAGACGGAGGGAGTGGGGGCGAGCAGTACTTC. It translates to CASSVDGGSGGEQYF.

The chain is built from TRBV24-1 and TRBJ2-3; 9 nucleotides line up with TRBD2. Germline CDR1 KGHDR, CDR2 SFDVKD. V shed 3 bases and J 7 bases; nucleotides not matched to a gene: 7. This CDR3 region has 15 residues. The CDR3: CATSDVSGSGNTQYF. CDR3 in DNA: TGTGCCACCAGTGATGTTAGCGGGAGCGGGAATACGCAGTATTTT.

The rearrangement joins TRBV28 to TRBJ2-7; a weak D match, TRBD2 (5 bases). Germline V gene lookup returns CDR1 MDHEN and CDR2 SYDVKM. The CDR3 spans 13 residues. V shed 4 bases and J shed 3 bases, with 10 bases lying between them. The CDR3 loop is CASSSWEIYEQYF. The CDR3 nucleotides read TGTGCCAGCAGTTCTTGGGAGATCTACGAGCAGTACTTC.